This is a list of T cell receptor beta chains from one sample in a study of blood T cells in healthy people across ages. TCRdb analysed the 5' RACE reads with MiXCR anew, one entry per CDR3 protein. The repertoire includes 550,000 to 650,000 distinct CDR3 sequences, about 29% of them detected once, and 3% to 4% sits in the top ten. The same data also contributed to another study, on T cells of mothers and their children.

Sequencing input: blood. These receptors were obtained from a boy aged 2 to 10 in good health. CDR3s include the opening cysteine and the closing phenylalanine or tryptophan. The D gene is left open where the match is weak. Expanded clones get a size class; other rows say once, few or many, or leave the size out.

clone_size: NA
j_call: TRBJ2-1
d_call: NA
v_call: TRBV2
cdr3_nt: TGTGCCAGCAGCCTCAAGGGGGGAGGGGATGGGCAGTTCTTC
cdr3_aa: CASSLKGGGDGQFF

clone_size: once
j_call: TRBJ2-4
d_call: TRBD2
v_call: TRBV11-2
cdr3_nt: TGTGCCAGCAGCTTACTCAGGGAGGGTATTCAGTACTTC
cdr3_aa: CASSLLREGIQYF

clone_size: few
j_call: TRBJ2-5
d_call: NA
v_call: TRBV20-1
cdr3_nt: TGCAGTGCAAGTAGGGGGGCGAGGGAGACCCAGTACTTC
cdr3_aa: CSASRGARETQYF

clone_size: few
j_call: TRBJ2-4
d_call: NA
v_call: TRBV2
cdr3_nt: TGTGCCAGCAGTTCCCACCCCTCTGCCAAAAACATTCAGTACTTC
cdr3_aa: CASSSHPSAKNIQYF

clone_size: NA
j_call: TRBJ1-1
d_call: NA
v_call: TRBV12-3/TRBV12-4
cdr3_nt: TGTGCCAGCAGTGCGTCTGACAGTAACACTGAAGCTTTCTTT
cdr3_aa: CASSASDSNTEAFF

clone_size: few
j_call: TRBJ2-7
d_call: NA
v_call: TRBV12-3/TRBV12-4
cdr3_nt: TGTGCCAGCAGTCCCCGACGCTACTACGAGCAGTACTTC
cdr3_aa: CASSPRRYYEQYF

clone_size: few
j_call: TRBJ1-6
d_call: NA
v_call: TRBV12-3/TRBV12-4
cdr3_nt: TGTGCCAGCAGACAGGGAATTTATAATTCACCCCTCCACTTT
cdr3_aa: CASRQGIYNSPLHF

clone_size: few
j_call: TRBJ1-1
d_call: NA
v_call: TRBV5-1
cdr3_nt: TGCGCCAGCAGCAATCGGAACACTGAAGCTTTCTTT
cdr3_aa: CASSNRNTEAFF

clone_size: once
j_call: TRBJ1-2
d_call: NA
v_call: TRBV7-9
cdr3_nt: TGTGCCAGCAGCCCCAAGGACAGTCGGTACACCTTC
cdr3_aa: CASSPKDSRYTF

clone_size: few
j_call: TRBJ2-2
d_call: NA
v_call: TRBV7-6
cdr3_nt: TGTGCCAGCAGCTTCGGGATGGTGAACACCGGGGAGCTGTTTTTT
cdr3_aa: CASSFGMVNTGELFF

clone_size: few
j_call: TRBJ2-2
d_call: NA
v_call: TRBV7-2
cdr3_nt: TGTGCCAGCAGCGGCCGGGAGAACACCGGGGAGCTGTTTTTT
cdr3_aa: CASSGRENTGELFF

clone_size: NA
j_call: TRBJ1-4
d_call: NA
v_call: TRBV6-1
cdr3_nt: TGTGCCAGCAAATTGGAAAAACTGTTTTTT
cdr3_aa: CASKLEKLFF

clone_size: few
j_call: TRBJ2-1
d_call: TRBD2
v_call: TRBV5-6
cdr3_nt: TGTGCCAGCGGGCCTAGCGGGAGGAATGAGCAGTTCTTC
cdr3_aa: CASGPSGRNEQFF

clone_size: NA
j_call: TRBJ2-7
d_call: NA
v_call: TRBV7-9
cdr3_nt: TGTGCCAGCAGCTTATACCCCAAATACGAGCAGTACTTC
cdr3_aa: CASSLYPKYEQYF

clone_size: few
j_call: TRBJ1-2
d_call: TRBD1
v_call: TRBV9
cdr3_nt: TGTGCCAGCAGCGAATGGACCTCAGGGGGGTATGGCTACACCTTC
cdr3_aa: CASSEWTSGGYGYTF

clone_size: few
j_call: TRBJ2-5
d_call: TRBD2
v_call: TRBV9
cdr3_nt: TGTGCCAGCAGCGTATCCGGGACTAGTGCGAGGGGTGGCCAAGAGACCCAGTGCTTC
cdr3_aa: CASSVSGTSARGGQETQCF

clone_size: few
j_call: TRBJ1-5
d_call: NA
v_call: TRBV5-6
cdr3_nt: TGTGCCAGCAACCTGGGTGGTAGCAATCAGCCCCAGCATTTT
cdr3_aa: CASNLGGSNQPQHF

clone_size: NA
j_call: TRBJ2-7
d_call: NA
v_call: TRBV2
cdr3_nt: TGTGCCAGCGGCCGAACCCAGCGAAACGAGCAGTACTTC
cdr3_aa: CASGRTQRNEQYF

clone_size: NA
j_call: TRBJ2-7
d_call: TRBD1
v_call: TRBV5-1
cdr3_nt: TGCGCCAGCAGCTTGGGGACAGGGGAGGGCTACGAGCAGTACTTC
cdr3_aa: CASSLGTGEGYEQYF

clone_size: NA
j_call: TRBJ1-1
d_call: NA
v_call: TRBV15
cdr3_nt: TGTGCCACCAGCGGCGGGACACTGAACACTGAAGCTTTCTTT
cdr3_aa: CATSGGTLNTEAFF

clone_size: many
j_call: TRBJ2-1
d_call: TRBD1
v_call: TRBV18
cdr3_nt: TGTGCCAGCTCGCAAACGGGACAGCTATACAATGAGCAGTTCTTC
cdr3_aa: CASSQTGQLYNEQFF

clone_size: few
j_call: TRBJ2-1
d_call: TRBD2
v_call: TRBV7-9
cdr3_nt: TGTGCCAGCAGCTCCGGGGAGGGGCGCGATGAGCAGTTCTTC
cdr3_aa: CASSSGEGRDEQFF

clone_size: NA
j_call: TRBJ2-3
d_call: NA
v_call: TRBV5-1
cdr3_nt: TGCGCCAGCAGCCCCGAGGGGGGCCCCACAGATACGCAGTATTTT
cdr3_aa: CASSPEGGPTDTQYF

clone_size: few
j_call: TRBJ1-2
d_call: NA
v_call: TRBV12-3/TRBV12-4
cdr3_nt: TGTGCCAGCAGTCTCGACCCGGGCAGCTATGGCTACACCTTC
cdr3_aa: CASSLDPGSYGYTF

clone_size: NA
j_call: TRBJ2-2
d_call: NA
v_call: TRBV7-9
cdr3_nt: TGTGCCAGCAGCTTTGACGCCGGGGAGCTGTTTTTT
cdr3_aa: CASSFDAGELFF

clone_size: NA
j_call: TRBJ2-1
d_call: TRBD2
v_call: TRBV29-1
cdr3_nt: TGCAGCGTTGATTCTGGGACTAGCGGGAGGACCATGTACAATGAGCAGTTCTTC
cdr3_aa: CSVDSGTSGRTMYNEQFF

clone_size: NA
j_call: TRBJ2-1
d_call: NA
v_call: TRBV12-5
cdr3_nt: TGTGCTAGTGGTGCCCCCTACAATGAGCAGTTCTTC
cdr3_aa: CASGAPYNEQFF

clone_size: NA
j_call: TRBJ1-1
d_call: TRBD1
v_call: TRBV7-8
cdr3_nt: TGTGCCAGCAGCTTATTTGCAGGGGGCAACACTGAAGCTTTCTTT
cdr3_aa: CASSLFAGGNTEAFF

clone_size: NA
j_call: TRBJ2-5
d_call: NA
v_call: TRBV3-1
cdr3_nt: TGTGCCAGCAGCCAAGTGTCCGGGGGTGGGGAGACCCAGTACTTC
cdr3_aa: CASSQVSGGGETQYF

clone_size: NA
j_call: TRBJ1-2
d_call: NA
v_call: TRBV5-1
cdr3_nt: TGCGCCAGCAGCTCCGGTGTAGGCTATCTTAACTACACCTTC
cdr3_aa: CASSSGVGYLNYTF

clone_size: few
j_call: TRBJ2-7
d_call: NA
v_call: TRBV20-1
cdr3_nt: TGCAGTGCTAGAGAGGGGGGTACCTACGAGCAGTACTTC
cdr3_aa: CSAREGGTYEQYF